The T cell receptor (beta chain) under discussion was sequenced for a study of cytomegalovirus exposure and HLA in healthy donors. General observations from the study: HLA alleles showed associations with 15,000 to 20,000 TCR beta sequences in a later analysis, at a 0.05 false discovery rate. What TCR beta sequences reportedly achieved was accurate prediction of HLA-A and HLA-B alleles in most subjects.

Nominally healthy donors provided the samples, though records likely missed some immune exposures. Researchers ran the PCR with 60 Vbeta and 13 Jbeta primers. Assay: immunoSEQ multiplex PCR; the TCRdb copy retains only in-frame clones and omits some. The sample carries around 97,000 clones, over 70% recorded once. With 0 bases clipped from V and 4 bases from J, the junction kept 7 bases outside the gene matches. The CDR3 has 16 residues. Germline V gene data show CDR1 as LGHNA and CDR2 as YNFKEQ. A note on this clone: Antigen: not known.

The source material was PBMCs. The chain has TRBV4-2 and TRBJ2-3, with 7 positions matching TRBD2. The clonotype comes from a man aged 50-60 years in good health and CMV-seropositive. DNA for the CDR3: TGTGCCAGCAGCCAAGAGGCGGGAGCAGACGCAGATACGCAGTATTTT. Translation: CASSQEAGADADTQYF.